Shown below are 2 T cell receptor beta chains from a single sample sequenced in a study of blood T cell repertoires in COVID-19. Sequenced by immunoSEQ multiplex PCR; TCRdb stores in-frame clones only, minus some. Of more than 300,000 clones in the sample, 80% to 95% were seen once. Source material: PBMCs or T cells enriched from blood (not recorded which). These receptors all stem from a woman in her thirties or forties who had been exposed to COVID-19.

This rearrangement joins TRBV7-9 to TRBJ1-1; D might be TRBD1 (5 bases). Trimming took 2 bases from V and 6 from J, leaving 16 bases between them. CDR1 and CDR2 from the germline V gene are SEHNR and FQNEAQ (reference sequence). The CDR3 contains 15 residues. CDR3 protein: CASSLHYGGKAEAFF. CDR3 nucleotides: TGTGCCAGCAGCTTACATTATGGGGGGAAGGCTGAAGCTTTCTTT.

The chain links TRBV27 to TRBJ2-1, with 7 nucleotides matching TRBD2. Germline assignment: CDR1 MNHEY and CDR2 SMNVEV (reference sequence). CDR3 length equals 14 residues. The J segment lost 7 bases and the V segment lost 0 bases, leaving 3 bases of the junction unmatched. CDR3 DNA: TGTGCCAGCAGTTTATCCGCGGGGGTGAATGAGCAGTTCTTC. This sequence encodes CASSLSAGVNEQFF.